The source of this T cell receptor (beta chain) is a study of blood T cell repertoires in COVID-19 (dated by TCRdb to about 2020). About the full investigation: Samples from collaborators originated in the United States, Italy and Spain and spanned both the acute and convalescent phases of COVID-19. The dataset comprised deeply sampled blood TCRbeta repertoires from subjects exposed to, actively infected with, or recovered from COVID-19. Samples came from the ongoing ImmuneRACE study (first 160 participants) plus 1,254 subjects from 6 global collaborators. Nearly every sample came with metadata listing a de-identified subject ID, COVID-19 status, age in years and sex. The prospective study material was composed of cDNA or gDNA derived from T cells, B-cell-depleted T cells, or PBMCs. Where available, HLA class I and class II types were obtained from metadata supplied by the sample provider rather than from assay-based typing. The repertoires were released in a freely available public database meant as a resource for research on the immune response to SARS-CoV-2.

TCRbeta CDR3 regions were amplified from genomic DNA by means of the immunoSEQ Assay, a bias-controlled multiplex PCR. The study's own analysis went as follows. Within the assay, amplification of reference gene primers was used to estimate how many nucleated cells each sample contained. To quantify the absolute abundance of each unique TCRbeta CDR3 rearrangement, sequence reads were collapsed and filtered. For each sample, productive Simpson clonality was calculated by taking the square root of Simpson's diversity index across productive rearrangements. Entries here come from immuneACCESS through TCRdb and include only in-frame sequences with V and J called. Some clones fail to appear in such tables; in the studies checked, an unresolved V gene covers under half of the shortfall, and the cause of the remainder is unknown. The V and J calls and clone size are taken from that table; D and trimming were inferred from the DNA. The sample includes about 220,000 clones, with over 70% observed a single time. The top ten constitute 7.2% of the sample.

Whole blood was collected in K2EDTA tubes by collaborating institutions according to the institutions' own protocols. For TCRbeta analysis, collaborators shipped samples in one of three forms: frozen whole blood, isolated PBMCs, or DNA extracted from either of those sample types. A word on this clone: This receptor's antigen is unknown. One base away there is no much larger clone; base qualities are not given.

The paper as a whole reports these results and caveats: The amount of clinical and demographic metadata varied by source and participant and was provided uncurated.

The sequencing input was peripheral blood. The sequence derives from a woman between 70 and 85 years old with acute or convalescent COVID-19.

In nucleotides, the sequence is TGTGCCACCAGTGATTCGTCAGGGGGTAGCAATCAGCCCCAGCATTTT. Its coded protein is CATSDSSGGSNQPQHF. The rearranged segments are TRBV24-1 and TRBJ1-5; 7 central nucleotides agree with TRBD1. The CDR3 sequence holds 16 residues, the cysteine and phenylalanine included. The retained sequence is limited to the CDR3, 48 bases, with the frame set at the first base. Unmatched junction bases come to 3, with V trimmed by 2 bases and J by 0 bases. For CDR1 and CDR2, the germline V gene lists KGHDR and SFDVKD.